This passage covers 18 T cell receptor beta chains from one sample sequenced in a study of response to subunit inactivated influenza vaccine. TCRdb re-called the RT-PCR reads with MiXCR, one entry per CDR3 protein. The sample lists about 650,000 distinct CDR3 sequences, around a sixth seen once, with roughly 10% in the top ten. This material consisted of PBMCs from blood, taken approximately 13 days after vaccination. These receptors came from a man aged 45-65 years who received an inactivated influenza vaccine.

This clonotype showed up many times. The chain has TRBV20-1 and TRBJ2-5; D may be TRBD2 (5 bases). The V gene's germline CDR1 is DFQATT and CDR2 SNEGSKA (reference sequence). Trimming removed 4 bases from V and 4 bases from J, with 13 bases in between. The CDR3 runs 13 residues. The CDR3 reads CSAIRSSGETQYF. The DNA of the CDR3 is TGCAGTGCTATACGGTCCAGCGGAGAGACCCAGTACTTC.

V gene TRBV6-2 or TRBV6-3 combines with J gene TRBJ1-5; 8 nucleotides agree with TRBD1. Trimming took 8 bases from V and 3 from J; bases not matched to a gene: 9. From germline, CDR1 is MNHEY and CDR2 SVGEGT. CDR3 length equals 15 residues. CDR3: CASEPRTGPNQPQHF. The CDR3 coding sequence is TGTGCCAGCGAACCTCGGACAGGGCCCAATCAGCCCCAGCATTTT.

This clonotype was seen only a few times. V and J are TRBV12-3 or TRBV12-4 and TRBJ1-6; TRBD1 matches 9 bases. Unmatched junction bases numbered 6, after V lost 5 bases and J lost 7 bases. This CDR3 is built from 15 residues. The CDR3 DNA sequence: TGTGCCAGCAGTCACGGACAGGGGAACAATTCACCCCTCCACTTT. Translation: CASSHGQGNNSPLHF.

The rearrangement uses TRBV11-2 and TRBJ2-7; 7 positions agree with TRBD1. Germline V lookup: CDR1 SGHAT, CDR2 FQNNGV. Germline trimming cut 0 bases from V and 2 bases from J; bases unmatched to any gene: 4. This CDR3 spans 15 amino acids. The CDR3 nucleotides are TGTGCCAGCAGCTTAGATGTAGGGGGCCCCTACGAGCAGTACTTC. Protein: CASSLDVGGPYEQYF.

This clonotype was seen many times. The chain combines TRBV12-3 or TRBV12-4 with TRBJ2-7; D ambiguous. The CDR3 covers 12 residues. V lost 6 bases, J lost 2 bases, and 8 bases lay in between. CDR3: CASSQDPYEQYF. The DNA of the CDR3 is TGTGCCAGCAGCCAAGACCCCTACGAGCAGTACTTC.

The sample holds a few counts of this clonotype. The chain combines TRBV20-1 with TRBJ2-1, with 12 bases that match TRBD2. The V gene's germline CDR1 is DFQATT and CDR2 SNEGSKA (reference sequence). The CDR3 spans 14 residues. CDR3 region: CSSTSGGVLDEQFF. The CDR3 DNA reads TGCAGCTCGACTAGCGGGGGAGTGTTGGATGAGCAGTTCTTC.

This clonotype was detected only once. This rearrangement joins TRBV20-1 to TRBJ2-3; D is ambiguous. Trimming shortened V by 3 bases and J by 6 bases, and 10 bases separated the two germline ends. Germline lookup yields CDR1 DFQATT and CDR2 SNEGSKA (reference sequence). The CDR3 covers 12 residues. The CDR3 sequence: CSASLWQDTQYF. In DNA form, the CDR3 reads TGCAGTGCTAGTTTGTGGCAGGATACGCAGTATTTT.

The rearrangement joins TRBV5-6 to TRBJ2-1; TRBD2 matches at 10 bases. The CDR3 totals 14 residues. Looked up from germline, CDR1 is SGHDT and CDR2 is YYEEEE. V lost 3 bases and J lost 6; bases outside the gene matches: 3. The DNA of the CDR3 is TGTGCCAGCAGCTGGACTAGCGGTATCAATGAGCAGTTCTTC. Translated, it gives CASSWTSGINEQFF.

Only a few counts were recorded for this clonotype. The genes are TRBV6-5 and TRBJ2-5; the D gene is possibly TRBD2 (7 bases). V lost 0 bases and J 2 bases, leaving 10 bases between the germline ends. CDR1 is MNHEY and CDR2 is SVGAGI in the germline V gene. The CDR3 has 15 amino acids. The CDR3 nucleotides are TGTGCCAGCAGTTACTCGGGGGGGCAGCAAGAGACCCAGTACTTC. This translates into CASSYSGGQQETQYF.

At least ten counts were recorded for this clonotype. The J gene is TRBJ2-1, the V gene TRBV14; D is unresolved. This CDR3 is built from 15 residues. CDR1 and CDR2 (germline): SGHDN, FVKESK. Trimming cost V 1 base and J 9 bases, with 16 bases left between them. The DNA of the CDR3 is TGTGCCAGCAGCCAAGCCCTAGGCCATGTCACTGAGCAGTTCTTC. This sequence encodes CASSQALGHVTEQFF.

At least ten counts were recorded for this clonotype. V and J are TRBV29-1 and TRBJ2-7; D is tentatively TRBD1 or TRBD2 (5 bases each). CDR3 size: 11 residues. The germline CDR1 and CDR2 sequences are SQVTM and ANQGSEA. Between the trimmed V and J ends, which lost 4 bases and 4 bases, there was a span of 8 bases. DNA of the CDR3: TGCAGCGTTGGGGACGTTTACGAGCAGTACTTC. The encoded protein is CSVGDVYEQYF.

This clonotype was seen a few times. The rearrangement joins TRBV10-3 to TRBJ2-1; either TRBD1 or TRBD2 may supply D (5 bases each). V lost 5 bases and J lost 6, with 17 bases in between. Looked up from germline, CDR1 is ENHRY and CDR2 is SYGVKD. The CDR3 contains 15 residues. CDR3: CAISPMRVRGNEQFF. The CDR3 DNA reads TGTGCCATCAGTCCAATGAGGGTGAGGGGCAATGAGCAGTTCTTC.

This clonotype occurred a few times. The chain combines TRBV29-1 with TRBJ2-7; D perhaps matches TRBD2 (6 bases). The CDR3 sequence is 13 residues long. Trimming pared 6 bases from V and 2 bases from J, leaving 14 bases between. Germline lookup yields CDR1 SQVTM and CDR2 ANQGSEA. The CDR3 region is CSVRTGDAYEQYF. The CDR3 nucleotides are TGCAGCGTCCGGACGGGAGACGCCTACGAGCAGTACTTC.

Here the CDR3 reads CSARDFRGSYEQYF. CDR3 sequence (DNA): TGCAGTGCTAGAGATTTCAGGGGCAGCTACGAGCAGTACTTC. This chain connects TRBV20-1 to TRBJ2-7, with D possibly matching TRBD1 (6 bases). V was shortened by 0 bases and J by 3 bases, with 12 bases between the two germline ends. This CDR3 spans 14 amino acids. Germline V lookup: CDR1 DFQATT, CDR2 SNEGSKA (reference sequence).

In its sample, this clonotype was seen many times. The V call is TRBV4-3, the J call TRBJ1-4; the D gene is possibly TRBD1 (5 bases). This CDR3 spans 18 amino acids. CDR1 LGHNA and CDR2 YSLEER come from the germline V gene. Between the trimmed V and J ends, which lost 1 base and 4 bases, there was a span of 19 bases. The CDR3: CASSQVLRPRGGNEKLFF. Here the CDR3 DNA reads TGCGCCAGCAGCCAAGTATTACGCCCGAGGGGCGGTAATGAAAAACTGTTTTTT.

V gene TRBV7-9 combines with J gene TRBJ2-2; TRBD2 aligns across 8 bases. The length of the CDR3 is 14 residues. Losses at the gene ends were 6 bases for V and 5 bases for J; bases not matched to a gene: 5. Germline CDR1 is SEHNR and CDR2 is FQNEAQ (reference sequence). The CDR3 spells CASRLAGQTGELFF. The CDR3 DNA sequence: TGTGCCAGCAGGCTAGCGGGCCAAACCGGGGAGCTGTTTTTT.

The table lists this clonotype with many counts. CDR3 nucleotide sequence: TGTGCCAGCAGCTCTGGGGCCAACGTCCTGACTTTC. Protein: CASSSGANVLTF. The chain links TRBV3-1 to TRBJ2-6; D gene unclear. There are 12 residues in the CDR3. Deletions cut 5 bases from V and 1 base from J, with 0 bases between. Germline assignment: CDR1 LGHDT and CDR2 YNNKEL (reference sequence).

This clonotype came up a few times. V is TRBV30 and J is TRBJ2-5; D is uncertain. Germline values: CDR1 GTSNPN, CDR2 SVGIG (reference sequence). Trimming cost V 0 bases and J 5 bases, with 4 bases left between them. The CDR3 is made up of 11 amino acids. The CDR3 DNA reads as TGTGCCTGGAGTGTAAGTGAGACCCAGTACTTC. This translates into CAWSVSETQYF.